This T cell receptor beta chain was captured by sequencing in a study of T cells in Graves' hyperthyroidism and ophthalmopathy. Study information: Specimen type is peripheral blood, collected at initial diagnosis prior to any treatment. Study results and caveats: In validation, the model predicted ophthalmopathy. These predictions came a median roughly 6 months before onset.

The CDR3 has 20 amino acids. The germline CDR1 and CDR2 sequences are LGHDT and YNNKEL (reference sequence). The V end was cut by 1 base, the J end by 1 base, with 20 bases between. Points on this clonotype: Its antigen is still unknown.

Regions amplified from RNA transcripts were the TCR beta CDR3 regions. A first-round RT-PCR of the TCR CDR3 used the HTBI primer set. TCRdb processed the multiplex PCR reads anew with MiXCR; each CDR3 protein has one entry. Here the sample spans around 600,000 distinct CDR3 sequences, 16% being singletons. Patients affected by ophthalmopathy presented a Clinical Activity Score of at least 3, a NOSPECS grade of at least 4, and disease duration below 3 months. Sequences were obtained from blood. The chain uses TRBV3-1 and TRBJ2-6, with D perhaps matching TRBD1 (5 bases). The clonotype was recovered from a woman aged 40 to 50 with Graves' ophthalmopathy. CDR3 amino acids: CASSQGHAGSIPSGANVLTF. As DNA, the CDR3 is TGTGCCAGCAGCCAAGGCCACGCAGGGTCGATTCCGTCTGGGGCCAACGTCCTGACTTTC.